Below, one T cell receptor (beta chain) is given with its context. Its antigen is not yet known. Per-base qualities were not stored, and no clone one base away is much larger. In the prospective study, participants were about 18 to 95 years old, resided in about two dozen geographic areas of the United States, and were enrolled through a virtual design. In the prospective study, participants were assigned to cohorts based on the clinical history participants reported in a screening survey and a study questionnaire. ImmuneRACE Cohort 3 recovered participants were defined by two consecutive negative NP/OP PCR tests, healthcare professional clearance, or symptom resolution. In the prospective study, whole blood, serum and a nasopharyngeal or oropharyngeal swab were collected from each participant by mobile phlebotomists. Additional blood draws and questionnaires over a roughly two-month period could optionally be provided by prospective study participants. Blood samples from the prospective study were shipped frozen or at room temperature prior to DNA extraction.

The sample originates from a study of blood T cell repertoires in COVID-19 (dated by TCRdb to 2018 to 2020). As for the study more broadly: The collaborator samples originated in the United States, Italy and Spain and spanned the acute and convalescent phases of COVID-19. The material from the prospective study consisted of cDNA or gDNA derived from T cells, B-cell-depleted T cells, or PBMCs. The dataset comprised deeply sampled blood TCRbeta repertoires from subjects exposed to, actively infected with, or recovered from COVID-19. The repertoires were released in a freely available public database intended as a resource for research on the immune response to SARS-CoV-2. The samples were drawn from two sources: the first 160 participants of the ongoing ImmuneRACE study, and 1,000 to 1,500 subjects contributed by 6 global collaborators. Nearly every sample came with metadata listing a de-identified subject ID, COVID-19 status, age in years and sex. HLA class I and class II types, where available, came from metadata supplied by the sample provider rather than from assay-based typing.

Study-level results and caveats: Clinical and demographic metadata were provided uncurated, with the amount varying by source and participant.

TCRbeta CDR3 regions were amplified from genomic DNA using the immunoSEQ Assay, a bias-controlled multiplex PCR. In the source study's methods: The number of nucleated cells in each sample was estimated from the amplification of reference gene primers within the assay. To quantify the absolute abundance of each unique TCRbeta CDR3 rearrangement, sequence reads were collapsed and filtered. For each sample, productive Simpson clonality was calculated by taking the square root of Simpson's diversity index across productive rearrangements. TCRdb provides this immuneACCESS table in a form limited to in-frame rearrangements. Some clones are lacking; in checked studies, under half of them reflect an unresolved V gene, and why the rest are absent is not known. V and J calls plus clone size are reproduced from that table; the DNA served to infer D and trimming. For this sample there are about 410,000 clones; roughly nine tenths appear just once. The ten largest account for approximately 1.5% of the sample.

V loses 5 bases of germline sequence and J loses 5 bases, and the interval between the two ends is 13 bases. As encoded in the germline V gene, CDR1 is SGHAT while CDR2 is FQNNGV. The CDR3, cysteine through phenylalanine, is 14 amino acids long. Left in the record is the CDR3 DNA by itself, 42 bases read in frame from the first base. The V gene is TRBV11-2 and the J gene is TRBJ2-1; the best D guess is TRBD2, with 6 bases matching. The TCR originated in a woman in her 30s who had recovered from COVID-19. Sequenced: PBMCs or T cells enriched from blood (not recorded which). CDR3 region: CASSHAGIHNEQFF. The nucleotides are TGTGCCAGCAGCCACGCGGGGATCCACAATGAGCAGTTCTTC.